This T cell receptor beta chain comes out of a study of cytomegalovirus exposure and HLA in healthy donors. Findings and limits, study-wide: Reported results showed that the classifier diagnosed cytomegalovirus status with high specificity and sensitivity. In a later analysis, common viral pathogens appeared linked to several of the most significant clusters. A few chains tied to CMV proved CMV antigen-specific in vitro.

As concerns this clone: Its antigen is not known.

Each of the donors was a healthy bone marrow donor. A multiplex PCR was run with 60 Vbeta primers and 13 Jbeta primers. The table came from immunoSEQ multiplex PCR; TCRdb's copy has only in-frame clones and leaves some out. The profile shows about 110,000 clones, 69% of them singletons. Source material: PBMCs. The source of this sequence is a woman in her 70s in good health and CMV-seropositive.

This CDR3 is CASSSGLAGAGELFF. The CDR3 DNA follows: TGTGCCAGCAGCTCGGGACTAGCGGGGGCCGGGGAGCTGTTTTTT. The J gene is TRBJ2-2, the V gene TRBV7-2; TRBD2 matches 14 bases. V dropped 4 bases and J dropped 6; count of bases not matched to a gene: 1. Germline V gives CDR1 SGHTA, CDR2 FQGNSA. The CDR3 consists of 15 residues.